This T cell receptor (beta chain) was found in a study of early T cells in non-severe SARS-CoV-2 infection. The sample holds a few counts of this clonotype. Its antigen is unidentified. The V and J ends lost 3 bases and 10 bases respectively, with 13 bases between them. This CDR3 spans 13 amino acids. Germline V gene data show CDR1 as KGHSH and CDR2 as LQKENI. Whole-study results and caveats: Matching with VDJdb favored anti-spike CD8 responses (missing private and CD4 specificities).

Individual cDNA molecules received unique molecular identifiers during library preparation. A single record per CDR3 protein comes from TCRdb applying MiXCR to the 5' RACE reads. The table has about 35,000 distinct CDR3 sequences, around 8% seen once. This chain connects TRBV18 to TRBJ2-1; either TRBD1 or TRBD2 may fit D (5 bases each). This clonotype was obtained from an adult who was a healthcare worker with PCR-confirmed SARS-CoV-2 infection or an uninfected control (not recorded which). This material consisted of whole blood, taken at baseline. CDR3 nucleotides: TGTGCCAGCTCACCGACCGGGACGCTCGAGCAGTTCTTC. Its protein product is CASSPTGTLEQFF. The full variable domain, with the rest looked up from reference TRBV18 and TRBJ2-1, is NAGVMQNPRHLVRRRGQEARLRCSPMKGHSHVYWYRQLPEEGLKFMVYLQKENIIDESGMPKERFSAEFPKEGPSILRIQQVVRGDSAAYFCASSPTGTLEQFFGPGTRLTVL.